Following are 25 T cell receptor beta chains from one sample sequenced in a study of blood T cells in healthy people across ages. A sample-barcoded 5' primer and a J-beta primer mix were used in a second PCR of roughly 7 to 11 cycles. TCRdb processed the 5' RACE reads anew with MiXCR; each CDR3 protein has one entry. The sample has hundreds of thousands of distinct CDR3 sequences; more than 50% are singletons. The specimen was blood. The receptors shown here come from a man aged 35 to 55 in good health.

This sequence joins TRBV11-3 and TRBJ2-7; TRBD1 might be the D (5 bases). CDR1 and CDR2 (germline): SGHNT, YENEEA. This CDR3 has 13 amino acids. Deletions cut 3 bases from V and 6 bases from J, with 12 bases between. The CDR3 spells CASSFEQVGEQYF. In DNA form, the CDR3 reads TGTGCCAGCAGCTTTGAACAGGTTGGCGAGCAGTACTTC. Full variable domain (remainder filled in from reference TRBV11-3 and TRBJ2-7): EAGVVQSPRYKIIEKKQPVAFWCNPISGHNTLYWYLQNLGQGPELLIRYENEEAVDDSQLPKDRFSAERLKGVDSTLKIQPAELGDSAVYLCASSFEQVGEQYFGPGTRLTVT.

The rearrangement uses TRBV20-1 and TRBJ2-7; TRBD2 might be the D (6 bases). Trimming cost V 6 bases and J 2 bases, with 14 bases left between them. Looked up from germline, CDR1 is DFQATT and CDR2 is SNEGSKA (reference sequence). The CDR3 is made up of 13 amino acids. The CDR3 region is CSATRRLAYEQYF. In nucleotides, the CDR3 is TGCAGTGCGACCCGGAGACTAGCCTACGAGCAGTACTTC.

V gene TRBV3-1 combines with J gene TRBJ1-1, with TRBD1 identical over 11 bases. In germline, CDR1 is LGHDT, CDR2 YNNKEL (reference sequence). This CDR3 spans 20 amino acids. V lost 3 bases to trimming and J lost 2 bases; unmatched junction nucleotides: 17. The CDR3 region is CASSQDQPGTGGSVNTEAFF. CDR3 in DNA: TGTGCCAGCAGCCAGGACCAGCCCGGGACAGGGGGTTCTGTTAACACTGAAGCTTTCTTT.

This clonotype has more than one count but fewer than ten. CDR3 protein: CSVEGERGGIETQYF. The CDR3 bases are TGCAGCGTTGAAGGAGAGAGGGGCGGGATAGAGACCCAGTACTTC. J is TRBJ2-5 and V is TRBV29-1, with D tentatively TRBD2 (6 bases). The V end was cut by 1 base, the J end by 4 bases, with 16 bases between. Germline lookup yields CDR1 SQVTM and CDR2 ANQGSEA. The CDR3 loop spans 15 amino acids.

This clonotype was observed a handful of times. The chain combines TRBV9 with TRBJ2-5, with TRBD2 as a possible D gene (6 bases). The CDR3 totals 15 residues. In germline, CDR1 is SGDLS, CDR2 YYNGEE. V lost 3 bases, J lost 2 bases, and 14 bases lay in between. CDR3 DNA sequence: TGTGCCAGCAGCGCCTCCCTTGGGGGGCAAGAGACCCAGTACTTC. This codes for CASSASLGGQETQYF.

The chain has TRBV7-2 and TRBJ1-3; perhaps TRBD1 as D (5 bases). The CDR3 has 15 residues. Germline V gene lookup returns CDR1 SGHTA and CDR2 FQGNSA. The V end lost 5 bases, the J end lost 4 bases, and 15 bases lay between the germline ends. CDR3 region: CASSLGPGGGNTIYF. The CDR3 DNA reads as TGTGCCAGCAGCCTTGGACCGGGGGGGGGAAACACCATATATTTT.

This clonotype was detected a few times. The chain recombines TRBV27 with TRBJ2-1, with TRBD2 identical over 12 bases. Germline V gene lookup returns CDR1 MNHEY and CDR2 SMNVEV (reference sequence). The CDR3 is 16 residues long. With V trimmed by 4 bases and J by 7 bases, 8 bases remained unmatched. DNA of the CDR3: TGTGCCAGCAGTTCTCGGCTAGCGGGGGGGCAGAATGAGCAGTTCTTC. This gives the protein CASSSRLAGGQNEQFF.

This rearrangement joins TRBV3-1 to TRBJ2-4, with 12 bases that match TRBD2. Near its end, the DNA agrees better with TRBJ2-7, so the J call may be wrong. This CDR3 region has 17 residues. Germline V CDR1 and CDR2: LGHDT, YNNKEL (reference sequence). In nucleotides, the CDR3 is TGTGCCAGCAAAAGAGGGCGACTAGCGGGAGATTTTTACGAGCAGTACTTC. It encodes CASKRGRLAGDFYEQYF.

J is TRBJ2-1 and V is TRBV6-5, with 12 bases lining up with TRBD2. Per the germline V gene, CDR1 is MNHEY and CDR2 is SVGAGI. There are 19 residues in the CDR3. The ends lost 4 bases at V and 0 bases at J; junction bases unmatched: 10. The CDR3 nucleotides read TGTGCCAGCAGTTTACGACTAGCGGGGGACCCGAGCTCCTACAATGAGCAGTTCTTC. This translates into CASSLRLAGDPSSYNEQFF.

As regards this clonotype: A much bigger clone sits one base away, suggesting this may be a read error. V gene TRBV7-9 combines with J gene TRBJ2-7; a possible D gene is TRBD1 (5 bases). V was cut by 5 bases and J by 2 bases, with 13 bases left in between. Germline V gives CDR1 SEHNR, CDR2 FQNEAQ (reference sequence). The CDR3 is 14 amino acids. In nucleotides, the CDR3 is TGTGCCAGCAGCGTGGGCCTGGGGCCCTACGAGCAGTACTTC. It specifies CASSVGLGPYEQYF. The whole variable domain, remainder taken from reference TRBV7-9 and TRBJ2-7, is DTGVSQNPRHKITKRGQNVTFRCDPISEHNRLYWYRQTLGQGPEFLTYFQNEAQLEKSRLLSDRFSAERPKGSFSTLEIQRTEQGDSAMYLCASSVGLGPYEQYFGPGTRLTVT.

This clonotype has at least ten counts. This chain connects TRBV6-5 to TRBJ2-7; D might be TRBD2 (6 bases). CDR3 size: 12 residues. Germline values: CDR1 MNHEY, CDR2 SVGAGI. V lost 0 bases and J lost 7, with 7 bases in between. This CDR3 is CASSYSGGEQYF. The CDR3 bases are TGTGCCAGCAGTTACTCCGGAGGGGAGCAGTACTTC.

The sample holds a few counts of this clonotype. This chain connects TRBV4-3 to TRBJ2-7; 9 bases match TRBD1. Trimming took 2 bases from V and 3 from J; bases not matched to a gene: 5. This CDR3 is 15 amino acids long. Per the germline V gene, CDR1 is LGHNA and CDR2 is YSLEER. DNA of the CDR3: TGCGCCAGCAGCCAAACCGGGACAGGGATCTACGAGCAGTACTTC. This codes for CASSQTGTGIYEQYF.

The V and J genes are TRBV20-1 and TRBJ2-3; TRBD2 aligns across 10 bases. Per the germline V gene, CDR1 is DFQATT and CDR2 is SNEGSKA (reference sequence). V was pared by 3 bases and J by 2 bases, with 11 bases of the junction left unmatched. This CDR3 comprises 17 residues. The CDR3 protein is CSASRPSGSLVTDTQYF. The CDR3 DNA reads TGCAGTGCTAGTCGGCCTAGCGGGAGTCTGGTCACAGATACGCAGTATTTT.

This chain links TRBV6-1 with TRBJ2-5; TRBD1 is a possible D gene (5 bases). Gene TRBJ2-7 matches the end of the DNA better, so the J call may be wrong. Germline lookup yields CDR1 MNHNS and CDR2 SASEGT. The CDR3 is 14 amino acids. The CDR3 loop is CASSVYAGSNEQYF. CDR3 sequence (DNA): TGTGCCAGCAGTGTGTATGCAGGGTCCAACGAGCAGTACTTC.

V gene TRBV3-1 combines with J gene TRBJ2-4, with 8 bases fitting TRBD1. The last part of the DNA fits TRBJ2-7 better; the J call may be wrong. CDR1 and CDR2 (germline): LGHDT, YNNKEL (reference sequence). The CDR3 consists of 15 residues. CDR3 coding DNA: TGTGCCAGCAGCCAAGCTAAGGACAGGGACAACGAGCAGTACTTC. It codes for CASSQAKDRDNEQYF.

J is TRBJ1-2 and V is TRBV3-1; D is ambiguous. Germline V CDR1 and CDR2: LGHDT, YNNKEL (reference sequence). The CDR3 is 16 amino acids. V lost 2 bases and J lost 6, with 19 bases in between. CDR3 coding DNA: TGTGCCAGCAGCCAAACCCAGCCGACGGGGAACAATGGCTACACCTTC. It is translated as CASSQTQPTGNNGYTF.

On this clonotype itself: The junction differs from germline at one of its ends, possibly a read error. The chain couples TRBV6-5 to TRBJ2-6; D might be TRBD1 (5 bases). CDR3 size: 17 residues. CDR1 is MNHEY and CDR2 is SVGAGI in the germline V gene. As DNA, the CDR3 is TGTGCCAGCAGTTCCGAGCCCCAGGGCCCTGGGGCCAACGTCCCGACTTTC. Its translation is CASSSEPQGPGANVPTF.

In its sample, this clonotype was seen a few times. The V call is TRBV15, the J call TRBJ2-7; D gene ambiguous. V was clipped by 0 bases and J by 2 bases, with 5 bases between them. Germline CDR1 is LNHNV and CDR2 is YYDKDF (reference sequence). There are 13 residues in the CDR3. For the CDR3, the DNA is TGTGCCACCAGCAGAGATCCGGCCTACGAGCAGTACTTC. This encodes CATSRDPAYEQYF.

The V call is TRBV7-9, the J call TRBJ2-2; D is uncertain. This CDR3 has 15 residues. Trimming removed 1 base at V and 3 bases at J, with 9 bases between. Looked up from germline, CDR1 is SEHNR and CDR2 is FQNEAQ (reference sequence). CDR3 DNA sequence: TGTGCCAGCAGCTTAGGGTCCGCACACACCGGGGAGCTGTTTTTT. Its protein product is CASSLGSAHTGELFF.

This clonotype was recorded only once. A much larger clone differs from this one at a single base, so this may be a read error. This rearrangement joins TRBV20-1 to TRBJ2-7; D may be TRBD1 or TRBD2 (6 bases each). CDR1 DFQATT and CDR2 SNEGSKA come from the germline V gene (reference sequence). CDR3 length: 11 residues. Between the trimmed V and J ends, which lost 5 bases and 4 bases, there was a span of 9 bases. CDR3 DNA: TGCAGTGCTGGAGGGGGATACGAGCAGTACTTC. This encodes CSAGGGYEQYF.

The chain is built from TRBV20-1 and TRBJ2-4; D is perhaps TRBD1 (6 bases). Deletions cut 0 bases from V and 0 bases from J, with 18 bases between. The germline gives CDR1 DFQATT, CDR2 SNEGSKA (reference sequence). The CDR3 covers 18 residues. The CDR3 protein is CSARDMGQESLAKNIQYF. CDR3 DNA sequence: TGCAGTGCTAGAGATATGGGACAAGAGTCACTAGCCAAAAACATTCAGTACTTC.

This clonotype showed up just once. This chain links TRBV4-3 with TRBJ2-7, with 10 bases that match TRBD2. The junction had 7 bases not matched to a gene; V was cut back by 1 base and J by 4 bases. The germline CDR1 and CDR2 sequences are LGHNA and YSLEER. This CDR3 has 16 residues. CDR3 sequence reads: CASSQVLLAGVYEQYF. The CDR3 bases are TGCGCCAGCAGCCAAGTCTTGCTAGCGGGAGTTTACGAGCAGTACTTC.

This clonotype has a single count. V usage is TRBV7-6 and J usage is TRBJ2-1; D may be TRBD2 (6 bases). This CDR3 is 16 amino acids long. The V and J ends lost 1 base and 4 bases respectively, with 14 bases between them. Looked up from germline, CDR1 is SGHVS and CDR2 is FNYEAQ. The CDR3 nucleotides read TGTGCCAGCAGCTTAGATAAAAGCGGGTTGTACAATGAGCAGTTCTTC. Amino acid sequence: CASSLDKSGLYNEQFF.

The V call is TRBV5-1, the J call TRBJ2-3, with 12 bases identical to TRBD2. This CDR3 is built from 17 residues. CDR1 is SGHRS and CDR2 is YFSETQ in the germline V gene. V shed 4 bases and J 0 bases; nucleotides not matched to a gene: 6. The CDR3 spells CASSPGLAGFSTDTQYF. For the CDR3, the DNA is TGCGCCAGCAGCCCGGGACTAGCGGGCTTTAGCACAGATACGCAGTATTTT.

The chain combines TRBV9 with TRBJ1-1; TRBD1 might be the D (5 bases). The CDR3 is made up of 14 amino acids. The V end lost 1 base, the J end lost 3 bases, and 10 bases lay between the germline ends. CDR1 and CDR2 (germline): SGDLS, YYNGEE. DNA of the CDR3: TGTGCCAGCAGCGTATCGGGGCCCCACACTGAAGCTTTCTTT. Its protein is CASSVSGPHTEAFF.